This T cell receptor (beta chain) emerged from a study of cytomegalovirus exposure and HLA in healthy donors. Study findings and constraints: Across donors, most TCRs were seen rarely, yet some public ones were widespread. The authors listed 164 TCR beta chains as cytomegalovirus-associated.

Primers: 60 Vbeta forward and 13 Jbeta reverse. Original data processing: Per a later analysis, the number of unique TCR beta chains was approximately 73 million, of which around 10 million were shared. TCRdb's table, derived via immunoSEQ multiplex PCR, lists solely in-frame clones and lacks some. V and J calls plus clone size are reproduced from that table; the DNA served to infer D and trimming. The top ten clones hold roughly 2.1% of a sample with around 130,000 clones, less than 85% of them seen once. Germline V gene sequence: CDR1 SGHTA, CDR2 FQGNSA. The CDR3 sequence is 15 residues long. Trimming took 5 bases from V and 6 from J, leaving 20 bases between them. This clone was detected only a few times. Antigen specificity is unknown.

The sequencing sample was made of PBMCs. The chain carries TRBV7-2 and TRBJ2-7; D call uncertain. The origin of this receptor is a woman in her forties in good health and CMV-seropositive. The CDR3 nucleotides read TGTGCCAGCAGCCCCAACCCCATCAAAGGCGGCGAGCAGTACTTC. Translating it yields CASSPNPIKGGEQYF.